This entry lists 3 T cell receptor beta chains sequenced from one sample in a study of regulatory T cells in long-lasting Graves disease. For TCR beta, libraries came from iRepertoire HTBI primers and Arm-PCR of CDR3 regions. TCRdb called the multiplex PCR reads again in MiXCR, with one record for every CDR3 protein. The repertoire includes fewer than 650,000 distinct CDR3 sequences, 15% to 20% of them detected once, and more than 10% sits in the top ten. Time point denoted: newly diagnosed GD, antithyroid drugs for less than 3 months. With RNA extracted from PBMCs as input, the TCR library was made. These data also formed part of another study, on T cells in Graves' hyperthyroidism and ophthalmopathy.

The sequenced sample was peripheral blood mononuclear cells (PBMCs), obtained at new diagnosis, from a patient treated with antithyroid drugs. These receptors came from a man aged 18 to 29 with Graves disease.

This clonotype showed up many times. V usage is TRBV6-5 and J usage is TRBJ1-2; no clear D. V lost 1 base and J lost 6, with 12 bases in between. CDR3 size: 14 residues. In germline, CDR1 is MNHEY, CDR2 SVGAGI. The DNA of the CDR3 is TGTGCCAGCAGTTACTACCCCCGAGGAAATGGCTACACCTTC. Translation: CASSYYPRGNGYTF.

The chain recombines TRBV12-3 or TRBV12-4 with TRBJ2-7; D uncertain. This CDR3 contains 13 residues. V was clipped by 7 bases and J by 3 bases, with 13 bases between them. The CDR3 DNA follows: TGTGCCAGCACCCCGGCACCCCTCTACGAGCAGTACTTC. Residues: CASTPAPLYEQYF.

This clonotype was recorded at least ten times. V usage is TRBV6-5 and J usage is TRBJ2-5; D gene uncertain. V lost 2 bases and J 5 bases, leaving 9 bases between the germline ends. CDR1 MNHEY and CDR2 SVGAGI come from the germline V gene. This CDR3 is 13 amino acids long. This CDR3 reads CASSYLAGETQYF. CDR3 nucleotides: TGTGCCAGCAGTTACCTTGCCGGGGAGACCCAGTACTTC.